One and the same sample provided the 27 T cell receptor beta chains below, sequenced in a study of T cell responses to AZD1222 COVID-19 vaccine. The repertoire was sequenced with immunoSEQ multiplex PCR; TCRdb's copy has only in-frame clones and lacks some. In the table there are about 82,000 clones, 90% of which are singletons. This material consisted of peripheral blood, taken on day 0 of AZD1222 vaccination. The receptor set was obtained from an adult in good health.

This clone was picked up one time. The chain joins TRBV7-2 to TRBJ1-2; 9 nucleotides match TRBD1. The V and J ends lost 5 bases and 2 bases, in that order; junction bases with no gene match: 3. This CDR3 has 14 residues. Germline V gene lookup returns CDR1 SGHTA and CDR2 FQGNSA. The CDR3 nucleotides read TGTGCCAGCAGCCAGGGACAGGGAAACTATGGCTACACCTTC. Protein: CASSQGQGNYGYTF.

The chain is built from TRBV6-2 or TRBV6-3 and TRBJ1-5; no definite D call. Germline V gene sequence: CDR1 MNHEY, CDR2 SVGEGT. The CDR3 consists of 14 residues. V was cut by 2 bases and J by 6 bases, with 11 bases left in between. The CDR3 DNA reads as TGTGCCAGCAGTTACGAGGAGATAGGTCAGCCCCAGCATTTT. This sequence encodes CASSYEEIGQPQHF.

The chain combines TRBV4-1 with TRBJ1-5, with D unclear. This CDR3 has 13 amino acids. CDR1 is MGHRA and CDR2 is YSYEKL in the germline V gene. V was pared by 1 base and J by 7 bases, with 8 bases between. CDR3 DNA sequence: TGCGCCAGCAGCCAAGGGGTAACGCAGCCCCAGCATTTT. Translation gives CASSQGVTQPQHF.

The chain couples TRBV4-2 to TRBJ2-2; D is possibly TRBD2 (6 bases). The V gene lost 1 base and the J gene lost 0 bases, with 9 bases spanning the gap. The CDR3 covers 16 residues. Germline values: CDR1 LGHNA, CDR2 YNFKEQ. CDR3 sequence: CASSQVGGANTGELFF. In DNA form, the CDR3 reads TGTGCCAGCAGCCAAGTGGGCGGGGCGAACACCGGGGAGCTGTTTTTT.

The genes are TRBV13 and TRBJ1-5; D is perhaps TRBD1 (5 bases). CDR3 length: 15 amino acids. The V gene lost 1 base and the J gene lost 0 bases, with 7 bases spanning the gap. The V gene's germline CDR1 is PRHDT and CDR2 FYEKMQ (reference sequence). The CDR3 sequence: CASSLAGGSNQPQHF. The CDR3 DNA is TGTGCCAGCAGCTTAGCTGGGGGTAGCAATCAGCCCCAGCATTTT.

In the case of this clone: A read error may produce the germline difference seen at one junction end. The chain joins TRBV6-5 to TRBJ1-6; D possibly corresponds to TRBD1 (6 bases). Germline V gene lookup returns CDR1 MNHEY and CDR2 SVGAGI. The CDR3 runs to 14 residues. The DNA of the CDR3 is TGTGCCAGCGGTTACAGGGTGGAAAATTCACCCCTCCACTTT. Amino acids: CASGYRVENSPLHF.

J is TRBJ1-5 and V is TRBV19; a possible D gene is TRBD1 (5 bases). CDR1 and CDR2 from the germline V gene are LNHDA and SQIVND (reference sequence). V was clipped by 3 bases and J by 6 bases, with 12 bases between them. CDR3 length equals 14 residues. The CDR3 is CASSIRVSGQPQHF. In nucleotides, the CDR3 is TGTGCCAGTAGTATCAGGGTGTCGGGTCAGCCCCAGCATTTT.

The chain employs TRBV27 and TRBJ1-2, with D possibly TRBD1 on 6 matching bases. CDR1 is MNHEY and CDR2 is SMNVEV in the germline V gene (reference sequence). The CDR3 loop spans 16 amino acids. Trimming removed 0 bases from V and 4 bases from J, with 15 bases in between. In DNA, the CDR3 is TGTGCCAGCAGTTTATCGTCCAGGACAGAGTTCTATGGCTACACCTTC. It yields the protein CASSLSSRTEFYGYTF.

The V and J genes are TRBV4-1 and TRBJ2-3; a weak D match, TRBD1 (5 bases). Between the trimmed V and J ends, which lost 4 bases and 4 bases, there was a span of 18 bases. In germline, CDR1 is MGHRA, CDR2 YSYEKL. The CDR3 sequence is 16 residues long. The CDR3 nucleotides are TGCGCCAGCAGCCTGAGCTGGCAGGGAAGGGCAGATACGCAGTATTTT. This translates into CASSLSWQGRADTQYF.

The chain joins TRBV6-2 or TRBV6-3 to TRBJ2-7, with TRBD1 as a possible D gene (5 bases). The CDR3 consists of 15 residues. V gave up 0 bases and J gave up 7 bases, with 16 bases separating them. CDR1 and CDR2 (germline): MNHEY, SVGEGT. CDR3: CASSYSSFRTSEQYF. Here the CDR3 DNA reads TGTGCCAGCAGTTACTCGAGCTTCCGGACAAGTGAGCAGTACTTC.

The chain links TRBV15 to TRBJ1-6; D is perhaps TRBD1 (6 bases). CDR3 length: 17 amino acids. V lost 5 bases and J lost 0, with 14 bases in between. Germline V gene sequence: CDR1 LNHNV, CDR2 YYDKDF (reference sequence). The CDR3 is CATSGQQGSSYNSPLHF. CDR3 coding DNA: TGTGCCACCAGCGGTCAACAGGGTTCCTCCTATAATTCACCCCTCCACTTT.

The chain is built from TRBV28 and TRBJ1-4; a possible D gene is TRBD1 (5 bases). The V gene lost 3 bases and the J gene lost 11 bases, with 19 bases spanning the gap. Looked up from germline, CDR1 is MDHEN and CDR2 is SYDVKM. The CDR3 runs 15 residues. The CDR3 loop reads CASSLGTAQGGKLFF. The CDR3 nucleotides are TGTGCCAGCAGTTTGGGGACGGCCCAAGGTGGGAAACTGTTTTTT.

The chain recombines TRBV9 with TRBJ1-1; TRBD1 might be the D (5 bases). Trimming pared 4 bases from V and 5 bases from J, leaving 9 bases between. Germline V gives CDR1 SGDLS, CDR2 YYNGEE. The CDR3 extends over 12 amino acids. The CDR3 sequence is CASSQEGTEAFF. The CDR3 nucleotides are TGTGCCAGCAGCCAAGAGGGGACTGAAGCTTTCTTT.

V gene TRBV29-1 combines with J gene TRBJ2-6; TRBD1 aligns across 7 bases. CDR1 and CDR2 from the germline V gene are SQVTM and ANQGSEA. Trimming removed 7 bases from V and 0 bases from J; junction bases left unmatched: 12. This CDR3 region has 17 residues. This CDR3 is CSGPRDRRASGANVLTF. In DNA, the CDR3 is TGCAGCGGGCCCCGGGACAGAAGAGCCTCTGGGGCCAACGTCCTGACTTTC.

This chain links TRBV9 with TRBJ2-6; D ambiguous. The CDR3 extends over 16 amino acids. The germline V and J ends were trimmed by 7 bases and 0 bases, with 14 bases remaining between them. Germline V gene data show CDR1 as SGDLS and CDR2 as YYNGEE. The CDR3 nucleotides read TGTGCCAGCGGCAGAGCGCCTAGCTCTGGGGCCAACGTCCTGACTTTC. Translated: CASGRAPSSGANVLTF.

The V call is TRBV7-2, the J call TRBJ2-5, with 15 bases aligning to TRBD2. Germline V lookup: CDR1 SGHTA, CDR2 FQGNSA. V lost 8 bases, J lost 5 bases, and 9 bases stayed unmatched. The length of the CDR3 is 16 residues. The CDR3 reads CASVRGLAGGRETQYF. CDR3 in DNA: TGTGCCAGCGTGAGGGGACTAGCGGGGGGAAGGGAGACCCAGTACTTC.

The chain couples TRBV6-5 to TRBJ1-4; tentatively, D is TRBD1 (5 bases). The CDR3 extends over 14 amino acids. Germline V gene lookup returns CDR1 MNHEY and CDR2 SVGAGI. Trimming stripped 8 bases from V and 8 bases from J, with 18 bases between. The CDR3, as DNA: TGTGCCAGCCGCCCTGGGTCGAGGGGCGAAAAACTGTTTTTT. Translating gives CASRPGSRGEKLFF.

The chain uses TRBV7-2 and TRBJ1-5; D not resolved. Germline CDR1 SGHTA, CDR2 FQGNSA. This CDR3 has 15 residues. Trimming left V 3 bases short and J 4 bases short, with 13 bases between. The CDR3 nucleotides are TGTGCCAGCAGCTTGTACGGAGAACAAAATCAGCCCCAGCATTTT. Protein: CASSLYGEQNQPQHF. The full variable domain, rest sourced from reference TRBV7-2 and TRBJ1-5, is GAGVSQSPSNKVTEKGKDVELRCDPISGHTALYWYRQSLGQGLEFLIYFQGNSAPDKSGLPSDRFSAERTGGSVSTLTIQRTQQEDSAVYLCASSLYGEQNQPQHFGDGTRLSIL.

The rearrangement joins TRBV2 to TRBJ2-1; 16 nucleotides match TRBD2. Germline CDR1 is SNHLY and CDR2 is FYNNEI. Trimming removed 2 bases from V and 13 bases from J; junction bases left unmatched: 5. The CDR3 spans 15 residues. The CDR3 DNA is TGTGCCAGCAGTGAATTGGGACTAGCGGGGGGGCAACAGTTCTTC. Translating gives CASSELGLAGGQQFF. The full variable domain, completed using reference TRBV2 and TRBJ2-1, is EPEVTQTPSHQVTQMGQEVILRCVPISNHLYFYWYRQILGQKVEFLVSFYNNEISEKSEIFDDQFSVERPDGSNFTLKIRSTKLEDSAMYFCASSELGLAGGQQFFGPGTRLTVL.

The rearrangement links TRBV9 to TRBJ2-6; D is undetermined. V was shortened by 0 bases and J by 3 bases, with 7 bases between the two germline ends. The CDR3 length is 15 residues. Germline lookup yields CDR1 SGDLS and CDR2 YYNGEE. CDR3 residues: CASSVGGVGANVLTF. The CDR3 DNA follows: TGTGCCAGCAGCGTAGGGGGTGTTGGGGCCAACGTCCTGACTTTC. The full variable domain, with the rest looked up from reference TRBV9 and TRBJ2-6, is DSGVTQTPKHLITATGQRVTLRCSPRSGDLSVYWYQQSLDQGLQFLIQYYNGEERAKGNILERFSAQQFPDLHSELNLSSLELGDSALYFCASSVGGVGANVLTFGAGSRLTVL.

The chain employs TRBV21-1 and TRBJ2-7; the D call of TRBD2 is as the table states it, not checked on the DNA. TRBV21-1 constitutes a pseudogene. The CDR3 sequence is 14 residues long. In nucleotides, the CDR3 is TGTGCCAGCAGCAAAGGTATGGAGGTCTACGAGCAGTACTTC. Protein sequence: CASSKGMEVYEQYF.

The V and J genes are TRBV9 and TRBJ2-2, with D possibly being TRBD1 (5 bases). The V end was cut by 0 bases, the J end by 2 bases, with 8 bases between. The germline gives CDR1 SGDLS, CDR2 YYNGEE. The CDR3 spans 15 residues. The CDR3: CASSVVGPNTGELFF. The DNA of the CDR3 is TGTGCCAGCAGCGTAGTGGGGCCCAACACCGGGGAGCTGTTTTTT.

The rearrangement uses TRBV6-1 and TRBJ1-1; D unresolved. The germline V gene has CDR1 MNHNS and CDR2 SASEGT. This CDR3 is 15 amino acids long. Trimming removed 0 bases at V and 0 bases at J, with 8 bases between. The CDR3 here is CASSEARQVNTEAFF. The CDR3 region has the DNA TGTGCCAGCAGTGAAGCGCGCCAGGTGAACACTGAAGCTTTCTTT.

The V and J genes are TRBV9 and TRBJ2-5, with 12 bases aligning to TRBD2. The germline V gene encodes CDR1 SGDLS and CDR2 YYNGEE. The CDR3 length is 14 residues. The V gene end was trimmed by 4 bases and the J gene end by 5 bases; junction bases not matched to a gene: 3. CDR3 bases: TGTGCCAGCAGCCCTAGCGGGGGGGCGGAGACCCAGTACTTC. This gives the protein CASSPSGGAETQYF.

The rearrangement uses TRBV2 and TRBJ2-4, with D perhaps matching TRBD1 or TRBD2 (5 bases each). CDR3 length equals 11 residues. Germline V CDR1 and CDR2: SNHLY, FYNNEI. V was clipped by 11 bases and J by 9 bases, with 14 bases between them. This chain's CDR3 is CASHMRGIQYF. In DNA, the CDR3 is TGTGCCTCCCACATGAGGGGCATTCAGTACTTC.

V and J are TRBV18 and TRBJ1-4; 8 bases agree with TRBD1. The junction had 6 bases not matched to a gene; V was cut back by 5 bases and J by 4 bases. Germline assignment: CDR1 KGHSH and CDR2 LQKENI. The CDR3 totals 15 residues. The DNA for the CDR3 is TGTGCCAGCTCATCTGGACAGGGTGTTAATGAAAAACTGTTTTTT. Its protein is CASSSGQGVNEKLFF.

The chain uses TRBV7-3 and TRBJ2-7, with D possibly matching TRBD1 (6 bases). Germline CDR1 is SGHTA and CDR2 is FQGTGA. Trimming removed 2 bases at V and 3 bases at J, with 14 bases between. CDR3 size: 15 residues. The DNA for the CDR3 is TGTGCCAGCAGCTTAGAGGCAGGGGCACGCTACGAGCAGTACTTC. It yields the protein CASSLEAGARYEQYF.